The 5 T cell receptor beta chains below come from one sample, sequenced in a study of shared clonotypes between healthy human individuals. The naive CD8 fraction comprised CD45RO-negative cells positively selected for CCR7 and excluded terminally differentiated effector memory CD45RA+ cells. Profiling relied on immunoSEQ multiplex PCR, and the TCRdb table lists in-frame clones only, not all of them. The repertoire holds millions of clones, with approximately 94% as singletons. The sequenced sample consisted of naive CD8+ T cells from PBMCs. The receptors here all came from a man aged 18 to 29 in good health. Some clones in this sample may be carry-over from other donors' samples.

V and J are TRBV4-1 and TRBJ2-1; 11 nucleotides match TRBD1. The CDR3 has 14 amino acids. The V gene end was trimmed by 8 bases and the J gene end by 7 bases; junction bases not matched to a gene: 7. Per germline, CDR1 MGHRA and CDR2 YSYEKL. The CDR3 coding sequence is TGCGCCAGCGCCGAGGACAGGGGGCCGAATGAGCAGTTCTTC. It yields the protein CASAEDRGPNEQFF.

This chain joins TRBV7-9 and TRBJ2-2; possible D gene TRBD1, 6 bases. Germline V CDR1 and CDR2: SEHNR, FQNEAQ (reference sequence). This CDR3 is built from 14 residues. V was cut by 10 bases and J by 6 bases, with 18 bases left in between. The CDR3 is CAIPQGSVAGELFF. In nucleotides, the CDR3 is TGTGCCATTCCCCAGGGGAGCGTTGCCGGGGAGCTGTTTTTT.

CDR3 nucleotides: TGTGCCAGCAGTGGCTCCGGTAGTCAGCCCCAGCATTTT. It yields the protein CASSGSGSQPQHF. V is TRBV2 and J is TRBJ1-5; D is uncertain. Deletions cut 4 bases from V and 6 bases from J, with 10 bases between. The CDR3 length is 13 residues. CDR1 and CDR2 from the germline V gene are SNHLY and FYNNEI.

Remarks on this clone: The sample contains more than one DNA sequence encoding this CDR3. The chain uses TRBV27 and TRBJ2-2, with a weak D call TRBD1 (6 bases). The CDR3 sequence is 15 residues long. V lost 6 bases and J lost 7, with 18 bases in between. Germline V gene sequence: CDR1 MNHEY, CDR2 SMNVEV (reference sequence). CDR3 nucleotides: TGTGCCAGCAGCCTCCTCCAGGGGTGGGGCGGGGAGCTGTTTTTT. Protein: CASSLLQGWGGELFF.

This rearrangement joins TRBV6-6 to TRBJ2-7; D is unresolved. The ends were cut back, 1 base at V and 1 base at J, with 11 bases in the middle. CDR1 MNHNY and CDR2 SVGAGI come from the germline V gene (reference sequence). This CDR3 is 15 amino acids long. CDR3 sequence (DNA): TGTGCCAGCAGTTACTTCGGGTTGGGATCCTACGAGCAGTACTTC. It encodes CASSYFGLGSYEQYF.